These T cell receptor beta chains were read from a single sample in a study of T cells after yellow fever vaccination. MiXCR, applied by TCRdb to the 5' RACE reads, yields one record per CDR3 protein. Of approximately 600,000 distinct CDR3 sequences listed, roughly 12% are singletons. The starting material was PBMCs, obtained on the day of the yellow fever booster vaccination. The receptors come from a man aged 30 to 39 who received the YFV17D yellow fever vaccine. Each CDR3 is given with its conserved first and last residue.

j_call	v_call	cdr3_aa
TRBJ2-3	TRBV28	CASRVQGADTQYF
TRBJ2-3	TRBV10-3	CAISEPLFSVDTQYF
TRBJ2-7	TRBV5-1	CASSHGLAGNYEQYF
TRBJ1-1	TRBV7-2	CASSTQRGGGTEAFF
TRBJ2-3	TRBV10-3	CAMGTEVLATQYF
TRBJ2-7	TRBV20-1	CSALVPSTPYEQYF
TRBJ2-3	TRBV5-4	CASSRDATTKDTQYF
TRBJ2-3	TRBV20-1	CSAPKEGRTDTQYF
TRBJ2-2	TRBV27	CASRRGLGTGELFF
TRBJ2-7	TRBV20-1	CSAATSVYEQYF
TRBJ2-1	TRBV14	CASSQAGYNEQFF
TRBJ2-7	TRBV30	CALQMDSYEQYF
TRBJ2-3	TRBV9	CASSPRLIATDTQYF
TRBJ2-7	TRBV11-2	CASSLVGTGTYEQYF
TRBJ2-7	TRBV2	CASSEALQTGYEQYF
TRBJ2-1	TRBV29-1	CSVGRAGLAKEQFF
TRBJ1-4	TRBV5-1	CASSFRTGPEKLFF
TRBJ2-5	TRBV5-1	CASSSIAGGGGQETQYF
TRBJ2-7	TRBV30	CAWTSGGGGGYEQYF
TRBJ2-3	TRBV5-3	CARSFSSGTVCGDTQYF